These 27 T cell receptor beta chains originate from one sample sequenced in a study of post-analysis software for immune sequencing data. Study-wide points: TRBV5-6, TRBV5-1 and TRBV20-1 were among four or five TRBV segments more frequent in patients than controls.

The antigens of these receptors remain unknown. cDNA libraries of TCR beta carried unique molecular identifiers. One entry per CDR3 protein, called by TCRdb with MiXCR from the PCR reads. The sample records roughly 730,000 distinct CDR3 sequences, 30% being singletons. Sequencing was done on a sample of blood. The receptors were sampled from a girl between 5 and 17 years old with multiple sclerosis.

This rearrangement joins TRBV15 to TRBJ2-1, with D perhaps matching TRBD2 (6 bases). Germline V gene sequence: CDR1 LNHNV, CDR2 YYDKDF (reference sequence). The CDR3 sequence is 14 residues long. V gave up 0 bases and J gave up 10 bases, with 13 bases separating them. The CDR3 spells CATSRDPPGVEQFF. DNA of the CDR3: TGTGCCACCAGCAGAGATCCCCCGGGGGTAGAGCAGTTCTTC.

DNA for the CDR3: TGCAGTGCTAATCCAGGGGGTTACTACGAGCAGTACTTC. Translating it yields CSANPGGYYEQYF. The chain employs TRBV20-1 and TRBJ2-7; 7 bases map to TRBD1. This CDR3 contains 13 residues. Germline assignment: CDR1 DFQATT and CDR2 SNEGSKA (reference sequence). V shed 4 bases and J 3 bases; nucleotides not matched to a gene: 6.

CDR3 DNA: TGTGCCAGCAAGGGGGACAGGGGAAGAGAGACCCAGTACTTC. It translates to CASKGDRGRETQYF. The rearrangement uses TRBV27 and TRBJ2-5; 10 nucleotides line up with TRBD1. The germline CDR1 and CDR2 sequences are MNHEY and SMNVEV (reference sequence). J was trimmed by 4 bases and V by 7 bases; bases with no gene match: 6. This CDR3 region has 14 residues.

The CDR3: CSARDSIGGGFYEQYF. The CDR3 nucleotides are TGCAGTGCTAGAGATTCAATTGGCGGCGGCTTCTACGAGCAGTACTTC. The V gene is TRBV20-1, the J gene TRBJ2-7; no firm D call. Germline V gene lookup returns CDR1 DFQATT and CDR2 SNEGSKA (reference sequence). This CDR3 is built from 16 residues. Between the trimmed V and J ends, which lost 0 bases and 3 bases, there was a span of 18 bases.

This chain uses TRBV7-8 with TRBJ2-1; D might be TRBD2 (5 bases). The CDR3 sequence is 15 residues long. The germline gives CDR1 SGHVS, CDR2 FQNEAQ. V lost 5 bases and J 5 bases, leaving 16 bases between the germline ends. The CDR3 sequence is CASSPRGGVNNEQFF. The CDR3 DNA follows: TGTGCCAGCAGCCCCCGGGGTGGGGTAAACAATGAGCAGTTCTTC.

This clonotype has only a few counts. This rearrangement joins TRBV14 to TRBJ2-7, with D tentatively TRBD1 (6 bases). V was pared by 1 base and J by 2 bases, with 12 bases between. Per the germline V gene, CDR1 is SGHDN and CDR2 is FVKESK. The CDR3 has 15 residues. For the CDR3, the DNA is TGTGCCAGCAGCCAAGGAAGGGGGTTGACCTACGAGCAGTACTTC. As protein: CASSQGRGLTYEQYF.

This clonotype showed up just a few times. This chain uses TRBV5-1 with TRBJ2-1; 10 bases line up with TRBD2. This CDR3 is 15 amino acids long. Germline V CDR1 and CDR2: SGHRS, YFSETQ. Trimming removed 2 bases from V and 5 bases from J; junction bases left unmatched: 4. The CDR3 DNA sequence: TGCGCCAGCAGCTTCATAGCGGGGGGAAACAATGAGCAGTTCTTC. Its translation is CASSFIAGGNNEQFF.

This clonotype was recorded only once. V gene TRBV20-1 combines with J gene TRBJ2-3; D is perhaps TRBD2 (6 bases). Trimming took off 0 bases at V and 0 bases at J, with 13 bases between the two ends. From germline, CDR1 is DFQATT and CDR2 SNEGSKA (reference sequence). This CDR3 has 16 amino acids. The CDR3 DNA follows: TGCAGTGCTAGAGATGTAGGCGGGGTTAGCACAGATACGCAGTATTTT. Translation: CSARDVGGVSTDTQYF.

The chain uses TRBV7-2 and TRBJ2-7; no clear D. This CDR3 has 14 amino acids. Germline values: CDR1 SGHTA, CDR2 FQGNSA. The V and J ends lost 8 bases and 4 bases respectively, with 18 bases between them. Here the CDR3 reads CASGPAEFFYEQYF. As DNA, the CDR3 is TGTGCCAGCGGGCCTGCGGAGTTCTTTTACGAGCAGTACTTC.

The chain links TRBV12-3 or TRBV12-4 to TRBJ1-4, with D possibly TRBD1 on 6 matching bases. V lost 9 bases to trimming and J lost 12 bases, with 26 bases between them. The CDR3 has 15 amino acids. This CDR3 is CASVLLGGADGELFF. Written as DNA, the CDR3 is TGTGCCAGTGTCCTACTGGGGGGCGCGGACGGTGAACTGTTTTTT.

This clonotype showed up just a few times. This chain connects TRBV5-5 to TRBJ2-1; the match to TRBD1 covers 9 bases. The CDR3 is 16 amino acids. In germline, CDR1 is SGHKS, CDR2 YYEKEE (reference sequence). The ends lost 4 bases at V and 4 bases at J; junction bases unmatched: 9. CDR3: CASSLWTGDGYNEQFF. In DNA form, the CDR3 reads TGTGCCAGCAGCCTCTGGACAGGGGACGGGTACAATGAGCAGTTCTTC.

The chain employs TRBV2 and TRBJ1-5; D gene uncertain. Trimming removed 4 bases at V and 4 bases at J, with 14 bases between. Germline CDR1 is SNHLY and CDR2 is FYNNEI. The CDR3 length is 15 residues. The CDR3 sequence is CASSVARELNQPQHF. In nucleotides, the CDR3 is TGTGCCAGCAGTGTCGCCCGGGAGTTAAATCAGCCCCAGCATTTT.

Concerning this clonotype itself: It may be a read error: a sequence one base away is much more abundant. The rearrangement uses TRBV7-9 and TRBJ2-7; 9 bases match TRBD1. V gave up 5 bases and J gave up 1 base; unmatched junction bases: 3. Germline values: CDR1 SEHNR, CDR2 FQNEAQ (reference sequence). This CDR3 contains 14 residues. The CDR3 sequence is CASSRDRESYEQYF. Written as DNA, the CDR3 is TGTGCCAGCAGCCGGGACAGGGAATCCTACGAGCAGTACTTC.

This chain connects TRBV20-1 to TRBJ1-1; D remains ambiguous. The CDR3 totals 15 residues. V was clipped by 0 bases and J by 4 bases, with 15 bases between them. Per the germline V gene, CDR1 is DFQATT and CDR2 is SNEGSKA (reference sequence). The CDR3 protein is CSARDREALGTEAFF. The CDR3, as DNA: TGCAGTGCTAGAGATCGGGAAGCCCTAGGCACTGAAGCTTTCTTT.

This clonotype was found a few times. The junction departs from germline at one end; a sequencing error may be responsible. This rearrangement joins TRBV7-2 to TRBJ2-5, with 8 bases aligning to TRBD1. Germline V gives CDR1 SGHTA, CDR2 FQGNSA. This CDR3 is built from 15 residues. The CDR3 loop reads CVSSPGQGNRETQYF. In nucleotides, the CDR3 is TGTGTCAGCAGCCCCGGACAGGGTAATAGGGAGACCCAGTACTTC.

A single count supports this clonotype. The chain is built from TRBV2 and TRBJ1-5, with D unresolved. The CDR3 sequence is 12 residues long. Germline V gene lookup returns CDR1 SNHLY and CDR2 FYNNEI. Trimming stripped 5 bases from V and 7 bases from J, with 9 bases between. CDR3 amino acids: CASSPRLQPQHF. CDR3 coding DNA: TGTGCCAGCAGTCCAAGACTCCAGCCCCAGCATTTT.

A remark on this clonotype: This sequence may be a read error, since a much larger clone differs from it by one base. This chain links TRBV12-3 or TRBV12-4 with TRBJ2-7, with TRBD1 matching 8 bases. There are 12 residues in the CDR3. The ends lost 10 bases at V and 6 bases at J; junction bases unmatched: 8. CDR3 DNA: TGTGCCAACGGCGGACAGGGAGCCGAGCAGTACTTC. Translating it yields CANGGQGAEQYF.

CDR3 sequence (DNA): TGTGCCAGCAGCTTAGGGCGAAGGGCTAGCGGTCGCTACGAGCAGTACTTC. It translates to CASSLGRRASGRYEQYF. V gene TRBV13 combines with J gene TRBJ2-7, with TRBD2 matching 7 bases. The J segment lost 3 bases and the V segment lost 0 bases, leaving 11 bases of the junction unmatched. CDR1 is PRHDT and CDR2 is FYEKMQ in the germline V gene (reference sequence). The CDR3 spans 17 residues.

V is TRBV12-3 or TRBV12-4 and J is TRBJ1-1; D is ambiguous. This CDR3 contains 14 residues. Trimming shortened V by 5 bases and J by 1 base, and 11 bases separated the two germline ends. CDR3 sequence: CASSKRAENTEAFF. CDR3 nucleotides: TGTGCCAGCAGTAAACGGGCCGAGAACACTGAAGCTTTCTTT.

The CDR3 loop reads CAAGGATEAFF. Here the CDR3 DNA reads TGTGCCGCAGGGGGGGCCACTGAAGCTTTCTTT. V is TRBV7-9 and J is TRBJ1-1; 7 positions match TRBD1. CDR3 length: 11 amino acids. V lost 11 bases, J lost 4 bases, and 4 bases stayed unmatched. The germline gives CDR1 SEHNR, CDR2 FQNEAQ (reference sequence).

This clonotype has a handful of counts. The chain carries TRBV6-6 and TRBJ2-3; D remains unclear. The CDR3 extends over 9 amino acids. V gave up 11 bases and J gave up 7 bases, with 7 bases separating them. CDR1 and CDR2 from the germline V gene are MNHNY and SVGAGI (reference sequence). The CDR3 reads CARLHTQYF. CDR3 sequence (DNA): TGTGCCCGCCTACATACGCAGTATTTT.

This chain joins TRBV29-1 and TRBJ1-2, with D possibly being TRBD1 (5 bases). Trimming removed 3 bases from V and 1 base from J, with 15 bases in between. CDR3 length: 15 amino acids. Per the germline V gene, CDR1 is SQVTM and CDR2 is ANQGSEA. For the CDR3, the DNA is TGCAGCGTTGATAGCGCCGGGGGAGGTAACTATGGCTACACCTTC. Residues: CSVDSAGGGNYGYTF.

The chain is built from TRBV20-1 and TRBJ2-3, with 15 bases matching TRBD2. The CDR3 has 14 amino acids. Germline lookup yields CDR1 DFQATT and CDR2 SNEGSKA (reference sequence). The CDR3 reads CNGLAGGSTDTQYF. In nucleotides, the CDR3 is TGCAACGGACTAGCGGGGGGGAGCACAGATACGCAGTATTTT.

This clonotype appeared a few times. The chain employs TRBV2 and TRBJ1-5; 7 nucleotides match TRBD1. Germline CDR1 and CDR2: SNHLY and FYNNEI. V trimming: 6 bases; J trimming: 1 base; junction bases outside the gene matches: 6. The CDR3 covers 15 residues. The CDR3 bases are TGTGCCAGCAGCAGGGGGAGTTTGAGCAATCAGCCCCAGCATTTT. This gives the protein CASSRGSLSNQPQHF.

This clonotype came up a few times. V usage is TRBV6-6 and J usage is TRBJ2-5; TRBD1 or TRBD2 may be the D gene (5 bases each). This CDR3 has 14 residues. Germline V gene lookup returns CDR1 MNHNY and CDR2 SVGAGI (reference sequence). Deletions cut 5 bases from V and 5 bases from J, with 15 bases between. CDR3 in DNA: TGTGCCAGCAGTCAAAAGGGACGTGGGGAGACCCAGTACTTC. It specifies CASSQKGRGETQYF.

Only a few counts were recorded for this clonotype. The V call is TRBV6-1, the J call TRBJ2-7; D is possibly TRBD1 or TRBD2 (5 bases each). The DNA end is a closer match to TRBJ2-5, so the J assignment may be wrong. The CDR3 has 13 amino acids. Germline-derived CDR1 and CDR2 are MNHNS and SASEGT. The CDR3 nucleotides are TGTGCCAGCGGGCTGGGGGTAGGAGAGACCCAGTACTTC. Residues: CASGLGVGETQYF.

This clonotype occurred a few times. In DNA, the CDR3 is TGCAGTGCTAGGGCGGGACTAGCGGCGGGAATGGAGCAGTTCTTC. It yields the protein CSARAGLAAGMEQFF. The chain employs TRBV20-1 and TRBJ2-1; 11 nucleotides agree with TRBD2. V was pared by 3 bases and J by 10 bases, with 11 bases of the junction left unmatched. Per the germline V gene, CDR1 is DFQATT and CDR2 is SNEGSKA (reference sequence). This CDR3 has 15 residues.